This is a list of T cell receptor beta chains from one sample in a study of CD8 T cells in Susac syndrome. TCRdb reprocessed the immunoSEQ multiplex PCR reads with MiXCR, giving one entry per CDR3 protein. The sample contains roughly 86,000 distinct CDR3 sequences, about 95% of which appear only once. The sequenced sample was CD8+ T cells from PBMCs. The receptors were gathered from a human donor with Susac syndrome. CDR3s include the opening cysteine and the closing phenylalanine or tryptophan. Each record gives: D gene, clone size, J gene, V gene, CDR3 protein, CDR3 DNA. The D gene is left open where the match is weak. Clone size is not always given. Where it is, it says once, few, many or a class for expanded clones.

.,once,TRBJ1-1,TRBV3-1,CASSQESARNTEAFF,TGTGCCAGCAGCCAAGAGTCTGCACGGAACACTGAAGCTTTCTTT
TRBD1,.,TRBJ2-7,TRBV18,CASSPTDRVNYEQYF,TGTGCCAGCTCACCGACGGACAGGGTAAACTACGAGCAGTACTTC
.,once,TRBJ1-5,TRBV20-1,CSARDWQENQPQHF,TGCAGTGCTAGAGATTGGCAGGAGAATCAGCCCCAGCATTTT
.,.,TRBJ2-1,TRBV20-1,CSASPGLYNEQFF,TGCAGTGCTAGTCCTGGCCTCTACAATGAGCAGTTCTTC
.,.,TRBJ2-3,TRBV2,CASSWGSTDTQYF,TGTGCCAGCAGCTGGGGCTCCACAGATACGCAGTATTTT
.,.,TRBJ1-2,TRBV9,CASSGRTDLSYGYTF,TGTGCCAGCAGCGGCCGGACGGACCTTAGCTATGGCTACACCTTC
.,.,TRBJ1-2,TRBV15,CATSSPTAANYGYTF,TGTGCCACCAGCAGCCCGACAGCCGCTAACTATGGCTACACCTTC
.,.,TRBJ1-1,TRBV7-9,CASSRGDTEAFF,TGTGCCAGCAGCCGGGGGGACACTGAAGCTTTCTTT
TRBD1,.,TRBJ2-1,TRBV4-3,CASSQAWTGRNEQFF,TGCGCCAGCAGCCAAGCCTGGACAGGGAGGAATGAGCAGTTCTTC
.,.,TRBJ1-2,TRBV4-1,CASSQGETARGYTF,TGCGCCAGCAGCCAAGGGGAGACAGCTCGGGGCTACACCTTC
TRBD2,.,TRBJ2-3,TRBV20-1,CSAYSSGGATDTQYF,TGCAGTGCGTACTCTAGCGGGGGGGCCACAGATACGCAGTATTTT
.,medium-sized,TRBJ2-7,TRBV10-3,CAISPGYEQYF,TGTGCCATCAGCCCTGGCTACGAGCAGTACTTC
.,.,TRBJ2-7,TRBV20-1,CSARTQPDGEQYF,TGCAGTGCTAGGACACAGCCTGACGGCGAGCAGTACTTC
.,.,TRBJ1-5,TRBV3-1,CASSQDPVSNQPQHF,TGTGCCAGCAGCCAAGATCCGGTTAGCAATCAGCCCCAGCATTTT
.,.,TRBJ2-7,TRBV27,CASSPLIRQAYEQYF,TGTGCCAGCAGTCCCCTGATTCGGCAAGCCTACGAGCAGTACTTC
.,.,TRBJ2-5,TRBV24-1,CATSDGPEETQYF,TGTGCCACCAGTGATGGACCCGAAGAGACCCAGTACTTC
.,.,TRBJ1-1,TRBV5-1,CASTIWPRGVNTEAFF,TGCGCCAGCACGATTTGGCCTAGGGGGGTGAACACTGAAGCTTTCTTT
TRBD1,.,TRBJ1-5,TRBV19,CASSIPSLDRDSNQPQHF,TGTGCCAGTAGTATCCCATCCCTCGACAGGGATAGCAATCAGCCCCAGCATTTT
.,.,TRBJ2-7,TRBV6-2/TRBV6-3,CASSTTGRQIYYEQYF,TGTGCCAGCAGTACAACAGGGCGGCAGATTTACTACGAGCAGTACTTC
.,.,TRBJ1-1,TRBV7-9,CASSPSHKGPLNSEAFF,TGTGCCAGCAGCCCTTCGCATAAGGGGCCACTGAACTCTGAAGCTTTCTTT
TRBD1,.,TRBJ2-7,TRBV27,CASSPTRGLYEQYF,TGTGCCAGCAGTCCAACCAGGGGGCTCTACGAGCAGTACTTC
.,.,TRBJ2-1,TRBV20-1,CSAPQGGNEQFF,TGCAGTGCACCTCAGGGGGGTAATGAGCAGTTCTTC
.,.,TRBJ2-3,TRBV20-1,CSARGTWTTEETSTDTQYF,TGCAGTGCTAGAGGGACATGGACGACTGAAGAGACTAGCACAGATACGCAGTATTTT
TRBD2,.,TRBJ2-3,TRBV4-2,CASSQAGTSSYTQYF,TGTGCCAGCAGCCAAGCCGGGACTAGCTCCTATACGCAGTATTTT
.,.,TRBJ1-2,TRBV5-6,CASSFPDGNYGYTF,TGTGCCAGCAGTTTTCCCGATGGTAACTATGGCTACACCTTC
TRBD1,once,TRBJ2-7,TRBV15,CATSRRTGLGYEQYF,TGTGCCACCAGCAGACGGACAGGCCTTGGGTACGAGCAGTACTTC